The 30 T cell receptor beta chains given below trace back to one sample, sequenced in a study of cytomegalovirus exposure and HLA in healthy donors. Researchers ran the PCR with 60 Vbeta and 13 Jbeta primers. Here immunoSEQ multiplex PCR was the method, and the copy in TCRdb shows in-frame clones only, minus some. This sample has 180,000 or so clones, with 77% found just once. Sequencing was performed on PBMCs. These receptors were obtained from a man younger than 35 in good health and CMV-seronegative.

The chain has TRBV25-1 and TRBJ2-7, with TRBD1 identical over 8 bases. This CDR3 region has 17 residues. Germline V gene data show CDR1 as MGHDK and CDR2 as SYGVNS. Trimming at V came to 5 bases and at J to 1 base, leaving 13 bases not matched to a gene. In nucleotides, the CDR3 is TGTGCCAGCAGTACCCTAGGACAGGGCCCCGCGTCCTACGAGCAGTACTTC. Its translation: CASSTLGQGPASYEQYF.

The rearrangement uses TRBV6-5 and TRBJ2-1, with D perhaps TRBD2 (5 bases). Deletions cut 1 base from V and 5 bases from J, with 15 bases between. Germline values: CDR1 MNHEY, CDR2 SVGAGI. The CDR3 contains 16 residues. The chain's CDR3 is CASSYFSEVPDNEQFF. DNA of the CDR3: TGTGCCAGCAGTTACTTCTCGGAGGTCCCTGACAATGAGCAGTTCTTC.

This clone was seen just once. The chain carries TRBV5-4 and TRBJ2-7; tentative D call: TRBD2 (5 bases). The CDR3 is made up of 16 amino acids. From germline, CDR1 is SGHNT and CDR2 YYREEE (reference sequence). The V and J ends lost 1 base and 4 bases respectively, with 18 bases between them. The DNA for the CDR3 is TGTGCCAGCAGCTTGAAGTTAGGTAGCGTGAGGTACGAGCAGTACTTC. It is translated as CASSLKLGSVRYEQYF.

The J gene is TRBJ1-5, the V gene TRBV7-2; TRBD1 aligns across 7 bases. This CDR3 region has 18 residues. Unmatched junction bases numbered 15, after V lost 5 bases and J lost 2 bases. CDR1 is SGHTA, CDR2 FQGNSA, per germline. The CDR3 is CASSPGRGRGFGNQPQHF. The CDR3 region has the DNA TGTGCCAGCAGCCCCGGCCGTGGCAGGGGGTTTGGCAATCAGCCCCAGCATTTT.

The chain's CDR3 is CATSRGRVQYNEQFF. The DNA for the CDR3 is TGTGCCACCAGCAGAGGACGGGTCCAATACAATGAGCAGTTCTTC. The J gene is TRBJ2-1, the V gene TRBV15; D gene uncertain. This CDR3 is built from 15 residues. Germline CDR1 LNHNV, CDR2 YYDKDF (reference sequence). Trimming shortened V by 1 base and J by 4 bases, and 11 bases separated the two germline ends.

The table lists this clone with a few counts. V usage is TRBV4-3 and J usage is TRBJ1-2; 9 bases line up with TRBD1. Germline lookup yields CDR1 LGHNA and CDR2 YSLEER. The CDR3 totals 15 residues. V lost 1 base, J lost 8 bases, and 8 bases stayed unmatched. The CDR3 loop reads CASSQVTGGVYGYTF. As DNA, the CDR3 is TGCGCCAGCAGCCAAGTAACAGGGGGCGTATACGGCTACACCTTC.

V and J are TRBV7-2 and TRBJ1-6; 9 positions match TRBD1. V was pared by 2 bases and J by 7 bases, with 3 bases of the junction left unmatched. The length of the CDR3 is 15 residues. CDR1 SGHTA and CDR2 FQGNSA come from the germline V gene. The CDR3 bases are TGTGCCAGCAGCTTAAAAACAGGGGGCAATTCACCCCTCCACTTT. Amino acid sequence: CASSLKTGGNSPLHF.

This rearrangement joins TRBV9 to TRBJ2-3; 7 nucleotides agree with TRBD1. This CDR3 has 15 residues. Germline lookup yields CDR1 SGDLS and CDR2 YYNGEE. V dropped 0 bases and J dropped 7; count of bases not matched to a gene: 8. CDR3 loop: CASSVARDSGYTQYF. The CDR3 DNA reads TGTGCCAGCAGCGTAGCCCGGGACAGCGGATATACGCAGTATTTT.

This clone came up a few times. The chain has TRBV5-1 and TRBJ1-3; 9 nucleotides align to TRBD1. Trimming cost V 0 bases and J 0 bases; bases outside gene matches: 4. CDR1 and CDR2 (germline): SGHRS, YFSETQ. CDR3 size: 17 residues. The CDR3 here is CASSLGGQGPSGNTIYF. The CDR3 bases are TGCGCCAGCAGCTTGGGGGGACAGGGACCCTCTGGAAACACCATATATTTT. The complete variable domain, with remaining parts taken from reference TRBV5-1 and TRBJ1-3, reads KAGVTQTPRYLIKTRGQQVTLSCSPISGHRSVSWYQQTPGQGLQFLFEYFSETQRNKGNFPGRFSGRQFSNSRSEMNVSTLELGDSALYLCASSLGGQGPSGNTIYFGEGSWLTVV.

DNA of the CDR3: TGTGCCAGTAGAACGGGACTGAGGAGCTCTGGGGCCAACGTCCTGACTTTC. Protein product: CASRTGLRSSGANVLTF. The rearrangement uses TRBV19 and TRBJ2-6, with D possibly TRBD2 on 6 matching bases. The germline CDR1 and CDR2 sequences are LNHDA and SQIVND (reference sequence). V was trimmed by 6 bases and J by 0 bases, leaving 15 bases between them. The CDR3 length is 17 residues.

The sample holds a few counts of this clone. The chain links TRBV5-6 to TRBJ1-2; D call uncertain. Per the germline V gene, CDR1 is SGHDT and CDR2 is YYEEEE. V lost 6 bases to trimming and J lost 7 bases, with 16 bases between them. The CDR3 totals 13 residues. The CDR3 region is CASTPNRGGGYTF. In DNA form, the CDR3 reads TGTGCCAGCACCCCCAACCGGGGTGGTGGCTACACCTTC.

This chain links TRBV29-1 with TRBJ1-1, with 11 positions matching TRBD1. CDR3 length: 14 amino acids. Germline CDR1 reads SQVTM; CDR2 reads ANQGSEA. V lost 4 bases, J lost 5 bases, and 6 bases stayed unmatched. This CDR3 reads CSVARGTGGTEAFF. DNA for the CDR3: TGCAGCGTTGCACGGGGGACAGGGGGGACTGAAGCTTTCTTT.

This sequence joins TRBV5-8 and TRBJ1-6; D unresolved. V lost 0 bases, J lost 6 bases, and 10 bases lay in between. The CDR3 contains 15 residues. Germline V CDR1 and CDR2: SGHTS, YDEGEE. The DNA of the CDR3 is TGTGCCAGCAGCTTGGCGGGGTGGTCTAATTCACCCCTCCACTTT. Encoded protein: CASSLAGWSNSPLHF.

The V gene is TRBV7-9, the J gene TRBJ2-7; weak D call: TRBD2 (5 bases). Germline CDR1 is SEHNR and CDR2 is FQNEAQ (reference sequence). The CDR3 extends over 15 amino acids. V was clipped by 5 bases and J by 7 bases, with 21 bases between them. The CDR3 protein is CASSPQATLRGEQYF. In nucleotides, the CDR3 is TGTGCCAGCAGCCCTCAGGCTACCCTACGGGGAGAGCAGTACTTC.

The CDR3 sequence: CASSSGSYYNSPLHF. In nucleotides, the CDR3 is TGTGCCAGCAGTTCCGGGAGCTACTATAATTCACCCCTCCACTTT. The rearrangement uses TRBV6-5 and TRBJ1-6; no firm D call. Germline lookup yields CDR1 MNHEY and CDR2 SVGAGI. V was trimmed by 4 bases and J by 3 bases, leaving 10 bases between them. The CDR3 spans 15 residues.

This chain uses TRBV5-6 with TRBJ1-1, with D possibly matching TRBD1 (6 bases). Germline V gene data show CDR1 as SGHDT and CDR2 as YYEEEE. The CDR3 covers 14 residues. The V gene lost 5 bases and the J gene lost 4 bases, with 15 bases spanning the gap. In nucleotides, the CDR3 is TGTGCCAGCAGTGTACAGGGAGGGGGCACTGAAGCTTTCTTT. Its translation: CASSVQGGGTEAFF.

This sequence joins TRBV7-2 and TRBJ2-2; TRBD2 matches at 11 bases. The CDR3 totals 16 residues. Germline-derived CDR1 and CDR2 are SGHTA and FQGNSA. The ends lost 3 bases at V and 3 bases at J; junction bases unmatched: 3. CDR3 region: CASSFSGRAHTGELFF. The CDR3 DNA is TGTGCCAGCAGCTTTAGCGGGAGGGCCCACACCGGGGAGCTGTTTTTT.

The CDR3 DNA is TGTGCCAGCAGCGTTAGGGTGTGGCGGGAGTGCTACGAGCAGTACTTC. Translating gives CASSVRVWRECYEQYF. This chain uses TRBV9 with TRBJ2-7; 7 positions agree with TRBD2. The CDR3 length is 16 residues. The germline gives CDR1 SGDLS, CDR2 YYNGEE. Trimming at V came to 2 bases and at J to 3 bases, leaving 11 bases not matched to a gene.

The rearrangement uses TRBV27 and TRBJ2-4, with 10 positions matching TRBD1. Germline lookup yields CDR1 MNHEY and CDR2 SMNVEV (reference sequence). This CDR3 contains 17 residues. Germline trimming cut 3 bases from V and 2 bases from J; bases unmatched to any gene: 7. DNA of the CDR3: TGTGCCAGCAGTTTCCGAACGACAGGGGGCTCCAAAAACATTCAGTACTTC. It codes for CASSFRTTGGSKNIQYF.

The V call is TRBV30, the J call TRBJ2-1; D unclear. This CDR3 has 13 residues. Looked up from germline, CDR1 is GTSNPN and CDR2 is SVGIG (reference sequence). V was shortened by 0 bases and J by 9 bases, with 12 bases between the two germline ends. CDR3: CAWSVRSGGEQFF. CDR3 bases: TGTGCCTGGAGTGTACGGTCGGGTGGTGAGCAGTTCTTC.

CDR3 protein: CASSLVVAGELFF. DNA of the CDR3: TGTGCCAGCAGCTTAGTTGTAGCCGGGGAGCTGTTTTTT. The chain is built from TRBV7-9 and TRBJ2-2; D call uncertain. V was shortened by 1 base and J by 6 bases, with 6 bases between the two germline ends. Germline V gene sequence: CDR1 SEHNR, CDR2 FQNEAQ (reference sequence). This CDR3 contains 13 residues.

CDR3 sequence reads: CASSPPSGATTDTQYF. The CDR3 region has the DNA TGCGCCAGCAGCCCTCCTAGCGGGGCGACCACAGATACGCAGTATTTT. This sequence joins TRBV5-1 and TRBJ2-3; 9 positions match TRBD2. Trimming at V came to 4 bases and at J to 2 bases, leaving 8 bases not matched to a gene. The germline CDR1 and CDR2 sequences are SGHRS and YFSETQ. The CDR3 loop spans 16 amino acids.

This clone was detected only a few times. One junction end does not reproduce the germline sequence, and a read error may be involved. CDR3 nucleotide sequence: TGTGCTAGCAGCTCCGGGGACAGGGGCTCGCAAGAGACCCAGTACTTC. Amino acids: CASSSGDRGSQETQYF. This chain links TRBV7-7 with TRBJ2-5; 10 bases are shared with TRBD1. There are 16 residues in the CDR3. The germline CDR1 and CDR2 sequences are SSHAT and FNYEAQ (reference sequence).

This chain uses TRBV6-5 with TRBJ1-5; D is possibly TRBD1 (6 bases). The CDR3 covers 12 residues. Germline V gene lookup returns CDR1 MNHEY and CDR2 SVGAGI. The ends were cut back, 9 bases at V and 4 bases at J, with 10 bases in the middle. The chain's CDR3 is CASSTGNQPQHF. The CDR3 DNA reads TGTGCCAGTTCGACAGGTAATCAGCCCCAGCATTTT.

This clone was detected only once. V gene TRBV30 combines with J gene TRBJ1-2, with 9 bases identical to TRBD1. CDR1 is GTSNPN and CDR2 is SVGIG in the germline V gene (reference sequence). V trimming: 7 bases; J trimming: 7 bases; junction bases outside the gene matches: 4. The CDR3 runs 11 residues. The CDR3 DNA is TGTGCCTCTACAGGGGGCTCTGGCTACACCTTC. Amino acids: CASTGGSGYTF.

The count of this clone is one. V and J are TRBV5-1 and TRBJ2-7; 10 positions match TRBD2. This CDR3 contains 15 residues. Per germline, CDR1 SGHRS and CDR2 YFSETQ. V lost 0 bases to trimming and J lost 6 bases; unmatched junction nucleotides: 6. The CDR3: CASSLGSGRAGEQYF. The CDR3 DNA reads as TGCGCCAGCAGCTTGGGGAGCGGGAGGGCCGGCGAGCAGTACTTC.

This CDR3 reads CASRSGTGVADTQYF. Here the CDR3 DNA reads TGTGCCAGCAGGTCCGGGACAGGGGTTGCAGATACGCAGTATTTT. The chain employs TRBV6-5 and TRBJ2-3, with 10 bases identical to TRBD1. CDR3 length equals 15 residues. CDR1 and CDR2 from the germline V gene are MNHEY and SVGAGI. V gave up 6 bases and J gave up 4 bases; unmatched junction bases: 7.

J is TRBJ2-7 and V is TRBV4-2; 11 bases are shared with TRBD1. This CDR3 spans 16 amino acids. The V gene end was trimmed by 1 base and the J gene end by 9 bases; junction bases not matched to a gene: 11. The germline V gene encodes CDR1 LGHNA and CDR2 YNFKEQ. In nucleotides, the CDR3 is TGTGCCAGCAGCCAAGTCGGCGGGACAGGGGGTTTGGGGCAGTACTTC. Translating gives CASSQVGGTGGLGQYF.

This clone has a handful of counts. The chain is built from TRBV10-3 and TRBJ2-1; 15 bases match TRBD2. Looked up from germline, CDR1 is ENHRY and CDR2 is SYGVKD. With V trimmed by 5 bases and J by 7 bases, 3 bases remained unmatched. The CDR3 has 15 amino acids. CDR3 amino acids: CAISSGTSGGNEQFF. The CDR3, as DNA: TGTGCCATCAGTTCCGGGACTAGCGGGGGGAATGAGCAGTTCTTC.

The rearrangement uses TRBV19 and TRBJ2-3, with 13 bases aligning to TRBD2. The CDR3 loop spans 15 amino acids. CDR1 is LNHDA, CDR2 SQIVND, per germline (reference sequence). The trim removed 10 bases at V and 5 bases at J, leaving 9 bases unmatched. The CDR3 reads CATSGLAGRRDTQYF. CDR3 in DNA: TGTGCCACTTCGGGACTAGCGGGACGAAGAGATACGCAGTATTTT.